Presented here are 14 T cell receptor beta chains from one specimen sequenced in a study of blood T cell repertoires in COVID-19. This table comes from immunoSEQ multiplex PCR, and its TCRdb copy is limited to in-frame clones, with some not included. Among 170,000 or so clones, around 87% were seen once, and the ten largest hold approximately 0.93%. Sequencing was carried out using peripheral blood. The source is a woman under 30 who had recovered from COVID-19.

The chain links TRBV5-1 to TRBJ2-7; D might be TRBD2 (5 bases). The CDR3 sequence is 12 residues long. V gave up 3 bases and J gave up 1 base, with 5 bases separating them. CDR1 and CDR2 (germline): SGHRS, YFSETQ. For the CDR3, the DNA is TGCGCCAGCAGCTCGGGGTCCTACGAGCAGTACTTC. Translating gives CASSSGSYEQYF.

This clone was counted a few times. The chain is built from TRBV19 and TRBJ1-5, with TRBD1 matching 10 bases. J lost 6 bases, V lost 1 base, and 9 bases had no gene match. Germline CDR1 is LNHDA and CDR2 is SQIVND (reference sequence). The CDR3 totals 17 residues. CDR3 nucleotide sequence: TGTGCCAGTAGTATAGTGGGGACAGGGGCTTTTAGTCAGCCCCAGCATTTT. Protein: CASSIVGTGAFSQPQHF.

This sequence joins TRBV7-3 and TRBJ2-1, with D uncertain. The CDR3 has 14 residues. Trimming stripped 0 bases from V and 8 bases from J, with 11 bases between. Germline V gene lookup returns CDR1 SGHTA and CDR2 FQGTGA. CDR3: CASSLTAAGDEQFF. The CDR3 nucleotides are TGTGCCAGCAGCTTAACGGCGGCCGGCGATGAGCAGTTCTTC. The variable domain in full, with the rest retrieved from reference TRBV7-3 and TRBJ2-1, is GAGVSQTPSNKVTEKGKYVELRCDPISGHTALYWYRQSLGQGPEFLIYFQGTGAADDSGLPNDRFFAVRPEGSVSTLKIQRTERGDSAVYLCASSLTAAGDEQFFGPGTRLTVL.

The chain joins TRBV15 to TRBJ1-1; 7 bases match TRBD1. Trimming cost V 3 bases and J 4 bases; bases outside gene matches: 5. The CDR3 has 14 amino acids. CDR1 is LNHNV and CDR2 is YYDKDF in the germline V gene (reference sequence). The CDR3 reads CATSSLGTVTEAFF. CDR3 coding DNA: TGTGCCACCAGCAGCCTAGGGACAGTCACTGAAGCTTTCTTT.

V usage is TRBV6-6 and J usage is TRBJ2-7, with 7 bases fitting TRBD2. The CDR3 has 14 amino acids. CDR1 is MNHNY and CDR2 is SVGAGI in the germline V gene (reference sequence). Trimming cost V 6 bases and J 3 bases; bases outside gene matches: 8. The CDR3 region is CASRARGTNYEQYV. CDR3 nucleotide sequence: TGTGCCAGCAGGGCCCGTGGGACTAACTACGAGCAGTACGTC.

With regard to this clone: This same CDR3 is encoded by further DNA sequences in the sample. The chain has TRBV6-2 or TRBV6-3 and TRBJ2-1, with TRBD2 matching 9 bases. With 6 bases clipped from V and 0 bases from J, the junction kept 3 bases outside the gene matches. CDR1 and CDR2 (germline): MNHEY, SVGEGT. The CDR3 is 15 residues long. The CDR3 sequence is CASSLSGSSYNEQFF. Here the CDR3 DNA reads TGTGCCAGCAGCCTTAGCGGGAGCTCCTACAATGAGCAGTTCTTC.

This sequence joins TRBV7-2 and TRBJ2-1, with TRBD2 matching over 9 bases. The germline V gene encodes CDR1 SGHTA and CDR2 FQGNSA. The CDR3 totals 16 residues. V was clipped by 1 base and J by 7 bases; unmatched bases: 8. The CDR3 sequence is CASSLGGLAGRNEQFF. The CDR3 DNA is TGTGCCAGCAGCTTAGGGGGTCTAGCGGGGCGGAATGAGCAGTTCTTC.

The chain uses TRBV18 and TRBJ2-7, with D perhaps matching TRBD1 (6 bases). V lost 1 base, J lost 2 bases, and 9 bases lay in between. The CDR3 is 14 residues long. The germline gives CDR1 KGHSH, CDR2 LQKENI. The CDR3 protein is CASSPQDSAYEQYF. The DNA of the CDR3 is TGTGCCAGCTCACCACAGGACAGCGCCTACGAGCAGTACTTC.

V usage is TRBV29-1 and J usage is TRBJ2-1; TRBD2 matches at 8 bases. The CDR3 extends over 14 amino acids. The V segment lost 4 bases and the J segment 0 bases; nucleotides outside the gene matches: 2. CDR1 is SQVTM and CDR2 is ANQGSEA in the germline V gene. The CDR3 spells CSVVSGVSYNEQFF. The CDR3 DNA reads as TGCAGCGTTGTTAGCGGGGTCTCCTACAATGAGCAGTTCTTC.

CDR3 sequence (DNA): TGTGCCACCAGTGATTTAGGTAGGAGGGTCAATGAGCAGTTCTTC. It codes for CATSDLGRRVNEQFF. This sequence joins TRBV24-1 and TRBJ2-1; D perhaps matches TRBD2 (6 bases). Germline loops: CDR1 KGHDR, CDR2 SFDVKD. Trimming took off 1 base at V and 6 bases at J, with 12 bases between the two ends. There are 15 residues in the CDR3.

The chain recombines TRBV18 with TRBJ2-2, with D perhaps TRBD1 (6 bases). Looked up from germline, CDR1 is KGHSH and CDR2 is LQKENI. V lost 8 bases to trimming and J lost 10 bases, with 26 bases between them. This CDR3 region has 16 residues. The CDR3 sequence is CASAAIGTLGVVELFF. In DNA, the CDR3 is TGTGCCAGCGCAGCGATCGGGACATTGGGGGTAGTGGAGCTGTTTTTT.

The gene calls are TRBV6-1 and TRBJ1-2; TRBD1 agrees at 7 bases. The germline V gene has CDR1 MNHNS and CDR2 SASEGT. After removal of 5 bases from V and 0 bases from J, the junction contained 3 bases not matched to a gene. The CDR3 covers 14 residues. The CDR3 loop is CASSSGTANYGYTF. DNA for the CDR3: TGTGCCAGCAGTTCCGGGACAGCTAACTATGGCTACACCTTC.

The rearrangement joins TRBV4-1 to TRBJ2-1; D remains ambiguous. The CDR3 is 13 amino acids. V was clipped by 2 bases and J by 4 bases, with 6 bases between them. In germline, CDR1 is MGHRA, CDR2 YSYEKL. This chain's CDR3 is CASSQSLYNEQFF. CDR3 sequence (DNA): TGCGCCAGCAGCCAAAGTCTATACAATGAGCAGTTCTTC.

The V call is TRBV7-9, the J call TRBJ2-7; possibly TRBD1 for D (6 bases). The V gene lost 4 bases and the J gene lost 5 bases, with 21 bases spanning the gap. CDR3 length equals 16 residues. Germline values: CDR1 SEHNR, CDR2 FQNEAQ (reference sequence). The CDR3 region has the DNA TGTGCCAGCAGCTCAATTAGGCGAACAGGGTCGGACGAGCAGTACGTC. Translated: CASSSIRRTGSDEQYV.